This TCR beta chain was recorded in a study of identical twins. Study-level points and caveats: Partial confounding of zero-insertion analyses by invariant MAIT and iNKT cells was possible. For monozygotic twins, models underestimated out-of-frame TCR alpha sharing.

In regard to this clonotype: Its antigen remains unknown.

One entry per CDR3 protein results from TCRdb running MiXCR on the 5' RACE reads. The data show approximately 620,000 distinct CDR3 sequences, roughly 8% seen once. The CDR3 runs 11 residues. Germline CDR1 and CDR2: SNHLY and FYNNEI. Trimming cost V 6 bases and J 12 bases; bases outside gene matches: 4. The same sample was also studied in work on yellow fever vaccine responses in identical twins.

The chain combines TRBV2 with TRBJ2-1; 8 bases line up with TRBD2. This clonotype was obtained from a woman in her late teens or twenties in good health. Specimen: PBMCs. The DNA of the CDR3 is TGTGCCAGCAGGGCCGGGACTAGGCAGTTCTTC. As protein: CASRAGTRQFF. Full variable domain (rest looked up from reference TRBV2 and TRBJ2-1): EPEVTQTPSHQVTQMGQEVILRCVPISNHLYFYWYRQILGQKVEFLVSFYNNEISEKSEIFDDQFSVERPDGSNFTLKIRSTKLEDSAMYFCASRAGTRQFFGPGTRLTVL.